This T cell receptor (beta chain) stems from a study of human T cells and chemical hapten exposure. The germline gives CDR1 SEHNR, CDR2 FQNEAQ (reference sequence). The V gene end was trimmed by 5 bases and the J gene end by 0 bases; junction bases not matched to a gene: 5. The CDR3 sequence is 16 residues long. Many counts were recorded for this clonotype. TCRdb called the RACE reads again in MiXCR, with one record for every CDR3 protein. The sample includes around 80,000 distinct CDR3 sequences, about 6.6% of them seen just once. Time point of the sample: patch test 2, 6 weeks after DPC sensitization. The treatment was: therapeutic diphenylcyclopropenone sensitization with weekly scalp DPC.

This clonotype was sampled from a woman aged 25 to 39 with alopecia areata. Some clones in this sample may be carry-over from other donors' samples. The V call is TRBV7-9, the J call TRBJ2-4; TRBD1 agrees at 9 bases. The sequences come from whole blood, collected in connection with sensitization to the hapten diphenylcyclopropenone (DPC). Written as DNA, the CDR3 is TGTGCCAGCAGCCTGGGACAGGGAGTAGCCAAAAACATTCAGTACTTC. This codes for CASSLGQGVAKNIQYF.